The next 16 T cell receptor beta chains were all read from a single sample in a study of cytomegalovirus exposure and HLA in healthy donors. Use of 60 Vbeta and 13 Jbeta primers characterized the PCR. The protocol was immunoSEQ multiplex PCR, while the TCRdb copy is restricted to in-frame clones and leaves out a portion. The sample lists under 150,000 clones, 80% occurring once. Source material: PBMCs. The receptors shown here come from a male donor in good health and CMV-seronegative.

This clone has only a few counts. V gene TRBV30 combines with J gene TRBJ1-2; 8 bases are a match to TRBD1. With V trimmed by 4 bases and J by 7 bases, 11 bases remained unmatched. This CDR3 has 14 amino acids. Germline V gene data show CDR1 as GTSNPN and CDR2 as SVGIG (reference sequence). The CDR3 loop is CAWKTLRQGIGYTF. CDR3 DNA: TGTGCCTGGAAGACCTTGAGACAGGGGATTGGCTACACCTTC.

The genes are TRBV7-9 and TRBJ2-5; a weak D match, TRBD1 (5 bases). This CDR3 has 13 residues. Trimming took 5 bases from V and 0 from J, leaving 7 bases between them. CDR1 SEHNR and CDR2 FQNEAQ come from the germline V gene (reference sequence). The CDR3 DNA reads TGTGCCAGCAGCCTGGGGCACCAAGAGACCCAGTACTTC. Amino acids: CASSLGHQETQYF. Supplemented by reference TRBV7-9 and TRBJ2-5, the full variable domain reads DTGVSQNPRHKITKRGQNVTFRCDPISEHNRLYWYRQTLGQGPEFLTYFQNEAQLEKSRLLSDRFSAERPKGSFSTLEIQRTEQGDSAMYLCASSLGHQETQYFGPGTRLLVL.

The chain combines TRBV5-4 with TRBJ1-2; D possibly corresponds to TRBD1 (5 bases). V was pared by 4 bases and J by 4 bases, with 14 bases between. CDR1 and CDR2 (germline): SGHNT, YYREEE (reference sequence). The CDR3 has 14 residues. The CDR3 reads CASSVGKTAYGYTF. CDR3 coding DNA: TGTGCCAGCAGCGTCGGCAAGACAGCCTATGGCTACACCTTC.

The V gene is TRBV28, the J gene TRBJ1-6; no clear D. Germline V gives CDR1 MDHEN, CDR2 SYDVKM. V lost 2 bases to trimming and J lost 9 bases, with 8 bases between them. This CDR3 has 13 amino acids. The CDR3: CASSLGWSSPLHF. CDR3 bases: TGTGCCAGCAGTTTAGGTTGGAGTTCACCCCTCCACTTT.

The chain is built from TRBV14 and TRBJ1-2; D gene uncertain. Germline V lookup: CDR1 SGHDN, CDR2 FVKESK. This CDR3 is 16 amino acids long. V was shortened by 5 bases and J by 0 bases, with 16 bases between the two germline ends. This CDR3 is CASSAIRVNTNYGYTF. DNA for the CDR3: TGTGCCAGCAGCGCGATTCGGGTCAACACTAACTATGGCTACACCTTC.

The chain joins TRBV6-5 to TRBJ1-1; 8 nucleotides align to TRBD1. The CDR3 runs 16 residues. Germline V gene data show CDR1 as MNHEY and CDR2 as SVGAGI. With V trimmed by 4 bases and J by 4 bases, 11 bases remained unmatched. The CDR3, as DNA: TGTGCCAGCAGTTTGGCTGGACAGGGACGGGGCACTGAAGCTTTCTTT. Its protein product is CASSLAGQGRGTEAFF.

This rearrangement joins TRBV6-6 to TRBJ1-1; tentatively, D is TRBD1 (5 bases). This CDR3 is 13 amino acids long. Trimming left V 10 bases short and J 4 bases short, with 16 bases between. Germline assignment: CDR1 MNHNY and CDR2 SVGAGI (reference sequence). CDR3 sequence (DNA): TGTGCCAACAGCCAGGGAGGAGGCACTGAAGCTTTCTTT. This encodes CANSQGGGTEAFF.

Regarding this clone: Other nucleotide sequences in the sample specify the same CDR3. This chain uses TRBV13 with TRBJ2-7, with 7 bases that match TRBD1. From germline, CDR1 is PRHDT and CDR2 FYEKMQ (reference sequence). The CDR3 has 14 amino acids. Trimming cost V 5 bases and J 0 bases; bases outside gene matches: 4. CDR3 coding DNA: TGTGCCAGCAGCCCCAGGGGGTCCTCCTACGAGCAGTACTTC. The encoded protein is CASSPRGSSYEQYF.

The V and J genes are TRBV5-1 and TRBJ2-3; TRBD1 matches at 7 bases. Trimming took 3 bases from V and 4 from J; bases not matched to a gene: 2. The CDR3 spans 13 residues. Germline values: CDR1 SGHRS, CDR2 YFSETQ. Here the CDR3 reads CASSWDSPDTQYF. In nucleotides, the CDR3 is TGCGCCAGCAGCTGGGACAGCCCAGATACGCAGTATTTT.

The rearrangement uses TRBV2 and TRBJ1-1; D perhaps matches TRBD1 (6 bases). In germline, CDR1 is SNHLY, CDR2 FYNNEI. The CDR3 length is 17 residues. The germline V and J ends were trimmed by 6 bases and 3 bases, with 23 bases remaining between them. The CDR3 protein is CASRSPLNRAWDTEAFF. The CDR3, as DNA: TGTGCCAGCAGGAGTCCTCTTAACAGGGCATGGGACACTGAAGCTTTCTTT.

The chain uses TRBV18 and TRBJ2-1, with 8 bases aligning to TRBD1. Germline values: CDR1 KGHSH, CDR2 LQKENI. The CDR3 sequence is 16 residues long. J lost 6 bases, V lost 0 bases, and 7 bases had no gene match. This chain's CDR3 is CASSPPGDRIRNEQFF. The DNA for the CDR3 is TGTGCCAGCTCACCACCAGGGGACAGGATACGCAATGAGCAGTTCTTC.

This clone was seen a handful of times. The V and J genes are TRBV19 and TRBJ1-1, with 7 bases identical to TRBD1. V was pared by 5 bases and J by 11 bases, with 11 bases of the junction left unmatched. The CDR3 consists of 13 residues. The V gene's germline CDR1 is LNHDA and CDR2 SQIVND (reference sequence). The CDR3 DNA sequence: TGTGCCAGTAGTTTGTTAGGGGGCCGATGGGCTTTCTTT. It translates to CASSLLGGRWAFF.

V usage is TRBV11-2 and J usage is TRBJ1-4, with D maybe TRBD1 (5 bases). The CDR3 has 15 amino acids. Germline V gene lookup returns CDR1 SGHAT and CDR2 FQNNGV. V lost 0 bases and J 5 bases, leaving 10 bases between the germline ends. CDR3 region: CASSLEGALNEKLFF. For the CDR3, the DNA is TGTGCCAGCAGCTTAGAAGGGGCGTTGAATGAAAAACTGTTTTTT.

This clone was detected a few times. This chain uses TRBV19 with TRBJ1-5, with a tentative D call TRBD1 (6 bases). Germline V CDR1 and CDR2: LNHDA, SQIVND (reference sequence). This CDR3 is 13 amino acids long. V was cut by 8 bases and J by 4 bases, with 12 bases left in between. CDR3: CASSNRVNQPQHF. CDR3 in DNA: TGTGCCAGTTCAAACAGGGTGAATCAGCCCCAGCATTTT.

The DNA for the CDR3 is TGTGCCAGCAGTTTATGGCAGGCTGGGGCCAACGTCCTGACTTTC. This encodes CASSLWQAGANVLTF. The V call is TRBV27, the J call TRBJ2-6; D is unclear. The CDR3 consists of 15 residues. Per germline, CDR1 MNHEY and CDR2 SMNVEV (reference sequence). V was shortened by 1 base and J by 2 bases, with 6 bases between the two germline ends.

V and J are TRBV18 and TRBJ2-1; D is perhaps TRBD1 (6 bases). V gave up 5 bases and J gave up 5 bases, with 13 bases separating them. From germline, CDR1 is KGHSH and CDR2 LQKENI. The CDR3 runs to 14 residues. The CDR3 sequence is CASSWGQPNNEQFF. The CDR3 bases are TGTGCCAGCTCATGGGGACAACCTAACAATGAGCAGTTCTTC.